These 11 T cell receptor beta chains were all obtained from the same sample, sequenced in a study of cytomegalovirus exposure and HLA in healthy donors. The PCR used 60 Vbeta and 13 Jbeta primers. Assay: immunoSEQ multiplex PCR; the TCRdb copy retains only in-frame clones and omits some. Of around 150,000 clones in the sample, around 80% are singletons; the top ten hold less than 5%. Material for sequencing was PBMCs. The receptors shown here come from a male donor in good health and CMV-seronegative.

This rearrangement joins TRBV2 to TRBJ2-7; 7 bases are shared with TRBD1. Germline CDR1 is SNHLY and CDR2 is FYNNEI. CDR3 length equals 13 residues. V shed 11 bases, J shed 4 bases, and the junction held 11 bases outside the gene matches. CDR3 coding DNA: TGTGCCGTAGACAGGGCTGGGATATACGAGCAGTACTTC. Its protein product is CAVDRAGIYEQYF.

The chain recombines TRBV9 with TRBJ1-2; D unclear. The CDR3 runs 11 residues. The germline V gene has CDR1 SGDLS and CDR2 YYNGEE. V gave up 3 bases and J gave up 5 bases, with 5 bases separating them. The CDR3 here is CASSGLYGYTF. DNA of the CDR3: TGTGCCAGCAGCGGTCTATATGGCTACACCTTC.

This clone was counted a few times. This rearrangement joins TRBV11-1 to TRBJ2-1; 10 bases align to TRBD2. Germline-derived CDR1 and CDR2 are SGHAT and FQDESV (reference sequence). With 6 bases clipped from V and 0 bases from J, the junction kept 11 bases outside the gene matches. This CDR3 region has 18 residues. CDR3 nucleotide sequence: TGTGCCAGCAGTCTCTTAGCGGGGGGTCTATCCTCCTACAATGAGCAGTTCTTC. This encodes CASSLLAGGLSSYNEQFF.

The chain employs TRBV18 and TRBJ1-5; perhaps TRBD1 as D (5 bases). The V gene's germline CDR1 is KGHSH and CDR2 LQKENI. CDR3 size: 13 residues. Deletions cut 6 bases from V and 3 bases from J, with 9 bases between. The CDR3 is CASSGGVNQPQHF. CDR3 bases: TGTGCCAGCTCGGGGGGGGTCAATCAGCCCCAGCATTTT.

The V gene is TRBV2, the J gene TRBJ2-3; tentatively, D is TRBD1 (5 bases). From germline, CDR1 is SNHLY and CDR2 FYNNEI. The CDR3 length is 16 residues. The V end was cut by 4 bases, the J end by 2 bases, with 16 bases between. CDR3 protein: CASSVGLSRSTDTQYF. The CDR3 DNA follows: TGTGCCAGCAGTGTGGGGCTATCCAGGTCCACAGATACGCAGTATTTT.

This chain connects TRBV7-6 to TRBJ1-1, with D possibly TRBD1 on 6 matching bases. CDR1 is SGHVS and CDR2 is FNYEAQ in the germline V gene. The V end lost 1 base, the J end lost 1 base, and 10 bases lay between the germline ends. The CDR3 runs to 15 residues. This CDR3 reads CASSLGPGENTEAFF. CDR3 bases: TGTGCCAGCAGCTTAGGACCAGGGGAGAACACTGAAGCTTTCTTT.

This clone was seen ten or more times. This chain connects TRBV19 to TRBJ1-5, with D possibly matching TRBD1 (6 bases). Germline V gene sequence: CDR1 LNHDA, CDR2 SQIVND (reference sequence). With 9 bases removed from V and 3 bases from J, the gap between germline ends came to 12 bases. The CDR3 covers 13 residues. Here the CDR3 reads CASSTGNNQPQHF. CDR3 sequence (DNA): TGTGCCAGCTCAACAGGGAACAATCAGCCCCAGCATTTT.

The chain recombines TRBV4-3 with TRBJ1-2; maybe TRBD1 (6 bases). CDR1 and CDR2 (germline): LGHNA, YSLEER. The V end lost 1 base, the J end lost 7 bases, and 13 bases lay between the germline ends. This CDR3 is 14 amino acids long. CDR3 sequence: CASSQALQGRGYTF. In DNA, the CDR3 is TGCGCCAGCAGCCAAGCTTTGCAGGGGCGTGGCTACACCTTC.

V gene TRBV19 combines with J gene TRBJ2-7, with D tentatively TRBD1 (6 bases). The germline V and J ends were trimmed by 8 bases and 6 bases, with 17 bases remaining between them. From germline, CDR1 is LNHDA and CDR2 SQIVND (reference sequence). This CDR3 comprises 13 residues. The CDR3 loop reads CASASRGKGEQYF. The CDR3 nucleotides are TGTGCCAGTGCTTCCAGGGGTAAGGGCGAGCAGTACTTC.

The chain has TRBV5-1 and TRBJ2-2, with D unresolved. V was clipped by 1 base and J by 4 bases, with 8 bases between them. The V gene's germline CDR1 is SGHRS and CDR2 YFSETQ. This CDR3 has 14 residues. The CDR3 DNA follows: TGCGCCAGCAGCTTGAACTTCATCACCGGGGAGCTGTTTTTT. This gives the protein CASSLNFITGELFF. Filled out from reference TRBV5-1 and TRBJ2-2, the complete variable domain reads KAGVTQTPRYLIKTRGQQVTLSCSPISGHRSVSWYQQTPGQGLQFLFEYFSETQRNKGNFPGRFSGRQFSNSRSEMNVSTLELGDSALYLCASSLNFITGELFFGEGSRLTVL.

The V gene is TRBV7-8, the J gene TRBJ1-1; TRBD1 might be the D (5 bases). There are 14 residues in the CDR3. Trimming cost V 1 base and J 2 bases, with 8 bases left between them. Germline CDR1 reads SGHVS; CDR2 reads FQNEAQ. The CDR3: CASSLGQGNTEAFF. In DNA form, the CDR3 reads TGTGCCAGCAGCTTAGGGCAGGGAAACACTGAAGCTTTCTTT.